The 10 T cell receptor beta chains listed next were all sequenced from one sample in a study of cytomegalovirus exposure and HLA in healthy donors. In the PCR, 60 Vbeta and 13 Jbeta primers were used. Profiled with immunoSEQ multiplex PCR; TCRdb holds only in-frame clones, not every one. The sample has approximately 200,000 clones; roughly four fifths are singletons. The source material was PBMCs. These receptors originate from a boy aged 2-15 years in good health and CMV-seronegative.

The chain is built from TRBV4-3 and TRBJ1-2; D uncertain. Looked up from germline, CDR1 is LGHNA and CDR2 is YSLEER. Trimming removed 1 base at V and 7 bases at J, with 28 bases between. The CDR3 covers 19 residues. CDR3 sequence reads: CASSQVAPGPERLLRGYTF. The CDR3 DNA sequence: TGCGCCAGCAGCCAAGTTGCTCCGGGTCCGGAGCGGCTGTTGCGTGGCTACACCTTC.

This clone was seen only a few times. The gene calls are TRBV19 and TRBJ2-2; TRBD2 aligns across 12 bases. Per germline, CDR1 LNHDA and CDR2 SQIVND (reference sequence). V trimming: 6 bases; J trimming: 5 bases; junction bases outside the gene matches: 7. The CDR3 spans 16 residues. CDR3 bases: TGTGCCAGTAGATTAAGACTAGCGGGGGATACCGGGGAGCTGTTTTTT. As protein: CASRLRLAGDTGELFF.

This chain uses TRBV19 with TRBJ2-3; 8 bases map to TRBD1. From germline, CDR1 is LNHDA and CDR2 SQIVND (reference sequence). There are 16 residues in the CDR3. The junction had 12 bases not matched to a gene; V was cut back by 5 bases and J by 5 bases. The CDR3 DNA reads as TGTGCCAGTAGTTCAGGACAGGGACGGGGGTTAGATACGCAGTATTTT. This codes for CASSSGQGRGLDTQYF.

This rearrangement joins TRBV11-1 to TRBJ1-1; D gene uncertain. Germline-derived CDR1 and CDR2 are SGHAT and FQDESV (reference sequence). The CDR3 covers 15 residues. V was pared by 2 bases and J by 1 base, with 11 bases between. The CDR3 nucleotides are TGTGCCAGCAGCTTATACGGAGGAGGGAACACTGAAGCTTTCTTT. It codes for CASSLYGGGNTEAFF.

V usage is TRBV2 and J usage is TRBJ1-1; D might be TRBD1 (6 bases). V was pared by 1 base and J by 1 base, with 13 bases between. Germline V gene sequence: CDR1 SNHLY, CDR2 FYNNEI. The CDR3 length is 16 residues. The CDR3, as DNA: TGTGCCAGCAGTGAAGGAGAAAGGGGGACGAACACTGAAGCTTTCTTT. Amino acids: CASSEGERGTNTEAFF.

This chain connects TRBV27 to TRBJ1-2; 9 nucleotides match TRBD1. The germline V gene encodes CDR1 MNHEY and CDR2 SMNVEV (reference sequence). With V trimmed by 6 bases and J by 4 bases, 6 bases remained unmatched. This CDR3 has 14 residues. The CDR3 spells CASSRDRVAYGYTF. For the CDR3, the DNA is TGTGCCAGCAGCCGGGACAGGGTGGCCTATGGCTACACCTTC.

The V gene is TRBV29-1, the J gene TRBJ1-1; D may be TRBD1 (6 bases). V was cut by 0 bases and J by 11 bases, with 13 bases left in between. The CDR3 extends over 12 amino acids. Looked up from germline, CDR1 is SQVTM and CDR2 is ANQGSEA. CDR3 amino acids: CSVEDGGRVAFF. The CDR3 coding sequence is TGCAGCGTTGAAGATGGGGGCAGGGTGGCTTTCTTT.

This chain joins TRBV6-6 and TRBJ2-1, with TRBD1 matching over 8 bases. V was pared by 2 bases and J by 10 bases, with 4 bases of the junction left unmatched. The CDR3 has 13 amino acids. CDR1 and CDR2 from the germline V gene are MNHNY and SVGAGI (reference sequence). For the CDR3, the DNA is TGTGCCAGCAGTTACCACGACAGGGGCGAGCAGTTCTTC. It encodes CASSYHDRGEQFF.

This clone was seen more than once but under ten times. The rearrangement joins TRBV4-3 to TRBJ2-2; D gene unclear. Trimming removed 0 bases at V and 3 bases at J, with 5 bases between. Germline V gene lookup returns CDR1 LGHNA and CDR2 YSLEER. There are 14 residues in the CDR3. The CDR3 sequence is CASSQDSYTGELFF. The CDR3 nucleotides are TGCGCCAGCAGCCAAGATTCCTACACCGGGGAGCTGTTTTTT.

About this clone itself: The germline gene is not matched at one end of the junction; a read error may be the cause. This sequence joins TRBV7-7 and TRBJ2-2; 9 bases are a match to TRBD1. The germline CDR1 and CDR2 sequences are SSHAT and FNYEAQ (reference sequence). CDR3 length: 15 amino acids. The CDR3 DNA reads TGTGCTAGCAGCCCGGGGACAGGGCACACCGGGGAGCTGTTTTTT. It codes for CASSPGTGHTGELFF.